Reported below is one T cell receptor beta chain. The target antigen is unknown. The entry originates in a study of shared clonotypes between healthy human individuals. Background on the study: Donors, aged 18 to 49, were a couple of women and three men. Findings and caveats of the study: For naive CD4 cells, roughly 5% of clonotypes were shared across a handful of donors.

Looked up from germline, CDR1 is KGHSH and CDR2 is LQKENI. The CDR3 spans 15 residues. Trimming cost V 0 bases and J 7 bases, with 12 bases left between them. The table came from immunoSEQ multiplex PCR; TCRdb's copy has only in-frame clones and leaves some out. The top ten clones hold about 1.5% of a sample with some 900,000 clones, approximately 80% of them seen once. V usage is TRBV18 and J usage is TRBJ1-4; D might be TRBD1 (6 bases). The TCR was taken from a man aged 18 to 30 in good health. Sequenced sample: memory CD4+ T cells sorted from blood. Subset of the sample: CD45RA-negative fraction. The CDR3 reads CASSPPQGLGEKLFF. The DNA for the CDR3 is TGTGCCAGCTCACCACCTCAGGGGCTCGGTGAAAAACTGTTTTTT.